Listed below are T cell receptor beta chains from one sample, sequenced in a study of cytomegalovirus exposure and HLA in healthy donors. The assay was immunoSEQ multiplex PCR, and TCRdb's table has in-frame clones only and misses some. The sample shows some 190,000 clones, roughly 77% of them seen only once. Sequencing input: PBMCs. Receptors originate from a man aged 30 to 45 in good health and CMV-seropositive. Each CDR3 is given without its conserved first and last residue. The order of the fields is V gene, J gene, CDR3 protein.

V gene: TRBV5-8
J gene: TRBJ1-4
CDR3 protein: ASSTNTFRSEKLF

V gene: TRBV27
J gene: TRBJ2-3
CDR3 protein: AASDRVGDTQY

V gene: TRBV7-2
J gene: TRBJ2-5
CDR3 protein: ASSLAGLVVQETQY

V gene: TRBV25-1
J gene: TRBJ1-2
CDR3 protein: ASSVPGSGYGYT

V gene: TRBV5-5
J gene: TRBJ2-1
CDR3 protein: ASSLGRSRVPSNEQF

V gene: TRBV6-6
J gene: TRBJ1-1
CDR3 protein: ASTLGEMNTEAF

V gene: TRBV11-2
J gene: TRBJ2-2
CDR3 protein: ASSFFRDRGRNTGELF

V gene: TRBV2
J gene: TRBJ2-5
CDR3 protein: ASTSLRGQETQY

V gene: TRBV18
J gene: TRBJ2-2
CDR3 protein: ASSPRQGRTGELF

V gene: TRBV10-3
J gene: TRBJ1-5
CDR3 protein: AITTGSNQPQH

V gene: TRBV6-7
J gene: TRBJ1-4
CDR3 protein: ASLSRGQTNEKLF

V gene: TRBV13
J gene: TRBJ1-1
CDR3 protein: ASSLSPGNTEAF

V gene: TRBV5-1
J gene: TRBJ2-5
CDR3 protein: ASSLARPKEAQY

V gene: TRBV27
J gene: TRBJ2-5
CDR3 protein: ASTSRGALGETQY

V gene: TRBV5-4
J gene: TRBJ1-6
CDR3 protein: ASSLGTRTGNSPLH

V gene: TRBV18
J gene: TRBJ2-1
CDR3 protein: ASSFGAADVNEQF

V gene: TRBV28
J gene: TRBJ2-7
CDR3 protein: ASSLLGGGLAGRSYEQY

V gene: TRBV10-3
J gene: TRBJ2-7
CDR3 protein: AISRALYEQY

V gene: TRBV28
J gene: TRBJ2-7
CDR3 protein: ASSLGQGYEQY

V gene: TRBV28
J gene: TRBJ1-1
CDR3 protein: ASGRGHTEAF

V gene: TRBV15
J gene: TRBJ2-1
CDR3 protein: ATSSIVRSYNEQF

V gene: TRBV19
J gene: TRBJ1-5
CDR3 protein: ASSPREGAFQPQH

V gene: TRBV7-9
J gene: TRBJ1-4
CDR3 protein: ATSRGAEKLF

V gene: TRBV7-7
J gene: TRBJ1-5
CDR3 protein: ASSQGPNQPQH

V gene: TRBV5-8
J gene: TRBJ2-3
CDR3 protein: ASSATGIRTDTQY

V gene: TRBV13
J gene: TRBJ1-2
CDR3 protein: ASSSDSFYGYT

V gene: TRBV6-5
J gene: TRBJ1-2
CDR3 protein: ASSYSAQGTHGYT

V gene: TRBV27
J gene: TRBJ2-1
CDR3 protein: ASSTSGSYNEQF

V gene: TRBV5-1
J gene: TRBJ1-5
CDR3 protein: ASSQGTADSNQPQH

V gene: TRBV9
J gene: TRBJ2-1
CDR3 protein: ASSPSGGSGRANEQF

V gene: TRBV7-2
J gene: TRBJ1-6
CDR3 protein: ASSLGLGTVNSPLH

V gene: TRBV27
J gene: TRBJ2-2
CDR3 protein: ASSSLAGGNTGELL

V gene: TRBV4-3
J gene: TRBJ2-7
CDR3 protein: ASRKGQDGEQY